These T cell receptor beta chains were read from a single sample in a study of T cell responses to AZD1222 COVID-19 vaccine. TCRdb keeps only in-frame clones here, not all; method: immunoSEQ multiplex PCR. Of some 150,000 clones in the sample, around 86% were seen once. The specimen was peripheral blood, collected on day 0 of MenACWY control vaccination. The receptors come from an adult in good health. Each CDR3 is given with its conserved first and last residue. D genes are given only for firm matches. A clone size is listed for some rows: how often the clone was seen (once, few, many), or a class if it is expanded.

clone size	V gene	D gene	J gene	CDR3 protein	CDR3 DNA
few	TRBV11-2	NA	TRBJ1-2	CASSSVRFFQDYGYTF	TGTGCCAGCAGCTCCGTCAGGTTTTTCCAGGACTATGGCTACACCTTC
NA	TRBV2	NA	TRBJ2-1	CASSEEPGLYNEQFF	TGTGCCAGCAGTGAGGAGCCAGGCCTCTACAATGAGCAGTTCTTC
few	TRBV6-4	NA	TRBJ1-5	CASSTGSISNQPQHF	TGTGCCAGCAGTACAGGTTCCATTAGCAATCAGCCCCAGCATTTT
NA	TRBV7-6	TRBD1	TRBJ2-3	CASSLRQGDADTQYF	TGTGCCAGCAGCTTAAGACAGGGAGACGCAGATACGCAGTATTTT
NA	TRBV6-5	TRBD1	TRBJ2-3	CASTRDRSTDTQYF	TGTGCCAGCACCAGGGACAGAAGCACAGATACGCAGTATTTT
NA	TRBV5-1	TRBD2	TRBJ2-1	CASSIAGEYYNEQFF	TGCGCCAGCAGCATAGCGGGGGAATATTACAATGAGCAGTTCTTC
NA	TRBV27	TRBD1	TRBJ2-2	CASSFGTGTNTGELFF	TGTGCCAGCAGTTTCGGGACAGGGACCAACACCGGGGAGCTGTTTTTT
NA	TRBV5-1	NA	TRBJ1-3	CASSPGTLGNTIYF	TGCGCCAGCAGCCCCGGGACCCTGGGAAACACCATATATTTT
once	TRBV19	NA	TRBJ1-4	CASSDLATNEKLFF	TGTGCCAGTAGCGATCTTGCAACTAATGAAAAACTGTTTTTT
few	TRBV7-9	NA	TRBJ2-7	CASSPRTYEQYF	TGTGCCAGCAGCCCAAGGACTTACGAGCAGTACTTC